This TCR beta chain derives from a study of T cell changes during pregnancy in multiple sclerosis. There are 16 residues in the CDR3. V lost 4 bases, J lost 5 bases, and 15 bases lay in between. Germline V gene lookup returns CDR1 SGHAT and CDR2 FQDESV (reference sequence). Sequencing was performed with immunoSEQ multiplex PCR; in TCRdb, only in-frame clones are kept and a portion is missing. The sample comprises about 85,000 clones, 91% of which are singletons, and around 2.3% rests with the top ten. The source was peripheral blood, collected in the first trimester of pregnancy. The clonotype was recovered from a female donor with multiple sclerosis, enrolled in a pregnancy study. The rearrangement uses TRBV11-1 and TRBJ1-6, with D uncertain. The CDR3 DNA sequence: TGTGCCAGCAGCTCAAGAACACCTGTCAATAATTCACCCCTCCACTTT. Its translation is CASSSRTPVNNSPLHF. Variable domain in full (rest from reference TRBV11-1 and TRBJ1-6): EAEVAQSPRYKITEKSQAVAFWCDPISGHATLYWYRQILGQGPELLVQFQDESVVDDSQLPKDRFSAERLKGVDSTLKIQPAELGDSAMYLCASSSRTPVNNSPLHFGNGTRLTVT.